This TCR beta chain was identified during a study of T cell responses to AZD1222 COVID-19 vaccine. Across the study: Pooled samples include second doses given at about 4 or 12 weeks. Whole-study findings and limits: Most donors were white British, females outnumbered males, and clonal diversity was possibly underestimated.

The germline gives CDR1 SGHRS, CDR2 YFSETQ. CDR3 size: 15 residues. The germline V and J ends were trimmed by 0 bases and 2 bases, with 10 bases remaining between them. The assay was immunoSEQ multiplex PCR, and TCRdb's table has in-frame clones only and misses some. The data show 120,000 or so clones, more than 80% seen once. Turning to this clone: Its cognate antigen is unknown.

The TCR was taken from an adult in good health. Specimen: peripheral blood, collected on day 0 of AZD1222 vaccination. This chain links TRBV5-1 with TRBJ2-3, with D possibly matching TRBD1 (5 bases). CDR3 in DNA: TGCGCCAGCAGCTTGGGGCAGGGTGACACAGATACGCAGTATTTT. Amino acid sequence: CASSLGQGDTDTQYF.